The 9 T cell receptor beta chains below were found in one sample sequenced in a study of cytomegalovirus exposure and HLA in healthy donors. Data came from immunoSEQ multiplex PCR; TCRdb stores just in-frame clones and leaves some out. The sample records more than 120,000 clones, about nine tenths being singletons. Sequenced input: PBMCs. All receptors come from a man aged 18 to 30 in good health and CMV-seropositive.

This clone was found a few times. The V gene is TRBV10-1, the J gene TRBJ1-2; the D gene is possibly TRBD1 (5 bases). This CDR3 region has 16 residues. Germline CDR1 is WNHNN and CDR2 is SYGVQD (reference sequence). V was cut by 3 bases and J by 0 bases, with 14 bases left in between. The CDR3 is CASSEGRASANYGYTF. CDR3 coding DNA: TGCGCCAGCAGTGAAGGCAGGGCCTCAGCTAACTATGGCTACACCTTC.

V and J are TRBV5-1 and TRBJ2-7; no reliable D call. The CDR3 is 12 amino acids. Germline assignment: CDR1 SGHRS and CDR2 YFSETQ. The V end was cut by 0 bases, the J end by 3 bases, with 4 bases between. CDR3 coding DNA: TGCGCCAGCAGCTTGGTCCTCTACGAGCAGTACTTC. It yields the protein CASSLVLYEQYF. Looking up the rest from reference TRBV5-1 and TRBJ2-7 gives the full variable domain: KAGVTQTPRYLIKTRGQQVTLSCSPISGHRSVSWYQQTPGQGLQFLFEYFSETQRNKGNFPGRFSGRQFSNSRSEMNVSTLELGDSALYLCASSLVLYEQYFGPGTRLTVT.

Note on this clone: A read error may produce the germline difference seen at one junction end. The genes are TRBV14 and TRBJ2-3, with TRBD2 identical over 8 bases. Germline assignment: CDR1 SGHDN and CDR2 FVKESK. This CDR3 contains 15 residues. This CDR3 is CASSQDFLLGLEGHF. DNA for the CDR3: TGTGCCAGCAGCCAAGATTTCCTTCTGGGACTAGAAGGGCATTTT.

The chain recombines TRBV14 with TRBJ1-2; D unclear. Trimming shortened V by 0 bases and J by 5 bases, and 10 bases separated the two germline ends. Germline V lookup: CDR1 SGHDN, CDR2 FVKESK. The CDR3 runs to 14 residues. CDR3 sequence: CASSQELRGYGYTF. DNA for the CDR3: TGTGCCAGCAGCCAAGAGCTCCGGGGTTATGGCTACACCTTC.

This clone was seen a handful of times. V is TRBV30 and J is TRBJ2-5; 14 positions match TRBD2. Losses at the gene ends were 2 bases for V and 9 bases for J; bases not matched to a gene: 14. The CDR3 runs 17 residues. Germline values: CDR1 GTSNPN, CDR2 SVGIG (reference sequence). The CDR3: CAWSPPGTSGGVRAQYF. In DNA, the CDR3 is TGTGCCTGGAGTCCCCCCGGGACTAGCGGGGGCGTTCGGGCCCAGTACTTC.

The chain uses TRBV2 and TRBJ2-7; tentative D call: TRBD1 (6 bases). Trimming shortened V by 8 bases and J by 3 bases, and 8 bases separated the two germline ends. CDR1 and CDR2 from the germline V gene are SNHLY and FYNNEI. The CDR3 length is 11 residues. CDR3 nucleotides: TGTGCCAGCCGACAGGTCTACGAGCAGTACTTC. It is translated as CASRQVYEQYF.

The chain carries TRBV18 and TRBJ2-7, with 9 bases matching TRBD2. J was trimmed by 0 bases and V by 4 bases; bases with no gene match: 13. The CDR3 totals 18 residues. Germline CDR1 and CDR2: KGHSH and LQKENI. The CDR3 bases are TGTGCCAGCTCACTGAATTCAGTACTAGCGGGCGTCTCCTACGAGCAGTACTTC. Translation gives CASSLNSVLAGVSYEQYF. Based on the CDR3 plus reference TRBV18 and TRBJ2-7, the full variable domain is NAGVMQNPRHLVRRRGQEARLRCSPMKGHSHVYWYRQLPEEGLKFMVYLQKENIIDESGMPKERFSAEFPKEGPSILRIQQVVRGDSAAYFCASSLNSVLAGVSYEQYFGPGTRLTVT.

The V gene is TRBV6-5, the J gene TRBJ2-3; a possible D gene is TRBD1 (6 bases). The V and J ends lost 0 bases and 5 bases respectively, with 9 bases between them. CDR1 is MNHEY, CDR2 SVGAGI, per germline. CDR3 length: 14 amino acids. CDR3 amino acids: CASSYSIGGDTQYF. The CDR3 DNA reads as TGTGCCAGCAGTTACTCGATAGGGGGAGATACGCAGTATTTT.

V and J are TRBV5-1 and TRBJ2-3; tentatively, D is TRBD1 (5 bases). There are 14 residues in the CDR3. Germline CDR1 and CDR2: SGHRS and YFSETQ. Trimming removed 0 bases at V and 2 bases at J, with 7 bases between. For the CDR3, the DNA is TGCGCCAGCAGCTTGGGACAGCTCACAGATACGCAGTATTTT. Encoded protein: CASSLGQLTDTQYF.